These 17 T cell receptor beta chains were sequenced from one sample in a study of blood T cell repertoires in COVID-19. Some clones are missing from TCRdb's copy, which holds only in-frame ones; the method was immunoSEQ multiplex PCR. Altogether fewer than 400,000 clones are present, approximately 85% being singletons, with the ten largest covering less than 2.5%. Sequences were obtained from PBMCs or T cells enriched from blood (not recorded which). The receptors shown here come from a man under 40 who had recovered from COVID-19.

The CDR3 sequence: CASSEGLGGTGELFF. DNA of the CDR3: TGTGCCAGCAGTGAAGGGCTTGGGGGGACCGGGGAGCTGTTTTTT. This chain connects TRBV2 to TRBJ2-2, with a tentative D call TRBD2 (6 bases). The CDR3 sequence is 15 residues long. V dropped 1 base and J dropped 5 bases, with 11 bases sitting between them. CDR1 is SNHLY, CDR2 FYNNEI, per germline.

This clone was recorded only once. V usage is TRBV7-2 and J usage is TRBJ1-2; D is perhaps TRBD1 (6 bases). The length of the CDR3 is 14 residues. V gave up 5 bases and J gave up 0 bases, with 10 bases separating them. In germline, CDR1 is SGHTA, CDR2 FQGNSA. The CDR3, as DNA: TGTGCCAGCAGCCCGGACAGCGCTAACTATGGCTACACCTTC. This sequence encodes CASSPDSANYGYTF.

The genes are TRBV6-1 and TRBJ1-2; D not certain. The CDR3 loop spans 13 amino acids. The V gene's germline CDR1 is MNHNS and CDR2 SASEGT. V gave up 3 bases and J gave up 7 bases, with 12 bases separating them. The CDR3: CASSDRGLGGYTF. In nucleotides, the CDR3 is TGTGCCAGCAGTGACCGCGGGTTAGGTGGCTACACCTTC.

V usage is TRBV4-1 and J usage is TRBJ2-7; TRBD2 matches at 8 bases. This CDR3 spans 15 amino acids. Per germline, CDR1 MGHRA and CDR2 YSYEKL. Trimming took 3 bases from V and 3 from J; bases not matched to a gene: 7. The CDR3 sequence is CASSQLTGGHYEQYF. CDR3 bases: TGCGCCAGCAGCCAGTTAACGGGGGGGCACTACGAGCAGTACTTC.

V usage is TRBV14 and J usage is TRBJ1-2; no definite D call. CDR1 is SGHDN and CDR2 is FVKESK in the germline V gene. The V gene lost 1 base and the J gene lost 4 bases, with 7 bases spanning the gap. This CDR3 contains 13 residues. The CDR3 DNA reads TGTGCCAGCAGCCAAGTACAGTTCTATGGCTACACCTTC. Residues: CASSQVQFYGYTF. Variable domain in full (rest from reference TRBV14 and TRBJ1-2): EAGVTQFPSHSVIEKGQTVTLRCDPISGHDNLYWYRRVMGKEIKFLLHFVKESKQDESGMPNNRFLAERTGGTYSTLKVQPAELEDSGVYFCASSQVQFYGYTFGSGTRLTVV.

The chain couples TRBV30 to TRBJ2-2; perhaps TRBD1 as D (6 bases). Germline V gene data show CDR1 as GTSNPN and CDR2 as SVGIG (reference sequence). Trimming shortened V by 2 bases and J by 0 bases, and 10 bases separated the two germline ends. The CDR3 totals 15 residues. CDR3 coding DNA: TGTGCCTGGAGTTTGGCAGGGGCGAACACCGGGGAGCTGTTTTTT. It encodes CAWSLAGANTGELFF.

The chain couples TRBV16 to TRBJ1-2; D gene unclear. Germline CDR1 is KGHSY and CDR2 is FQNENV. With 4 bases removed from V and 2 bases from J, the gap between germline ends came to 11 bases. CDR3 size: 14 residues. CDR3 bases: TGTGCCAGCAGCCGATTCACGGGAAACTATGGCTACACCTTC. Translation gives CASSRFTGNYGYTF.

Here the CDR3 reads CSVSGGNNEQFF. The CDR3 region has the DNA TGCAGCGTGTCGGGAGGAAACAATGAGCAGTTCTTC. The V gene is TRBV29-1, the J gene TRBJ2-1, with 7 bases that match TRBD2. The V and J ends lost 6 bases and 5 bases, in that order; junction bases with no gene match: 4. Germline values: CDR1 SQVTM, CDR2 ANQGSEA. CDR3 size: 12 residues.

This sequence joins TRBV2 and TRBJ2-3, with 9 bases matching TRBD1. Losses at the gene ends were 8 bases for V and 4 bases for J; bases not matched to a gene: 10. Per germline, CDR1 SNHLY and CDR2 FYNNEI. The CDR3 runs to 15 residues. The DNA of the CDR3 is TGTGCCAGCGGCGTCGGACAGGGGTTGTCAGATACGCAGTATTTT. As protein: CASGVGQGLSDTQYF. Full variable domain (missing parts from reference TRBV2 and TRBJ2-3): EPEVTQTPSHQVTQMGQEVILRCVPISNHLYFYWYRQILGQKVEFLVSFYNNEISEKSEIFDDQFSVERPDGSNFTLKIRSTKLEDSAMYFCASGVGQGLSDTQYFGPGTRLTVL.

V is TRBV6-1 and J is TRBJ1-3; D gene unclear. V was cut by 3 bases and J by 0 bases, with 9 bases left in between. The CDR3 runs 15 residues. Germline assignment: CDR1 MNHNS and CDR2 SASEGT. The CDR3 region is CASSDSAGSGNTIYF. The CDR3 region has the DNA TGTGCCAGCAGTGATTCTGCCGGCTCTGGAAACACCATATATTTT.

This clone came up once. The chain couples TRBV2 to TRBJ2-1, with 8 nucleotides matching TRBD2. CDR1 SNHLY and CDR2 FYNNEI come from the germline V gene. CDR3 length: 14 amino acids. V shed 8 bases, J shed 8 bases, and the junction held 11 bases outside the gene matches. The CDR3 region is CASSVVGGADEQFF. For the CDR3, the DNA is TGTGCCAGCTCGGTAGTCGGGGGGGCCGATGAGCAGTTCTTC.

This clone came up a few times. The rearrangement joins TRBV5-1 to TRBJ1-2; 8 bases are shared with TRBD1. Trimming cost V 4 bases and J 6 bases; bases outside gene matches: 8. The CDR3 is made up of 14 amino acids. Germline values: CDR1 SGHRS, CDR2 YFSETQ. The CDR3 sequence: CASSASTGEDGYTF. The CDR3 DNA sequence: TGCGCCAGCAGCGCCTCGACAGGGGAGGATGGCTACACCTTC. Together with reference TRBV5-1 and TRBJ1-2, the CDR3 gives the full variable domain: KAGVTQTPRYLIKTRGQQVTLSCSPISGHRSVSWYQQTPGQGLQFLFEYFSETQRNKGNFPGRFSGRQFSNSRSEMNVSTLELGDSALYLCASSASTGEDGYTFGSGTRLTVV.

This chain connects TRBV9 to TRBJ2-2, with D perhaps TRBD1 (6 bases). Germline V CDR1 and CDR2: SGDLS, YYNGEE. V lost 3 bases to trimming and J lost 2 bases, with 14 bases between them. This CDR3 spans 16 amino acids. Here the CDR3 reads CASSARGDKNTGELFF. CDR3 nucleotide sequence: TGTGCCAGCAGCGCTAGAGGGGACAAAAACACCGGGGAGCTGTTTTTT.

This chain links TRBV2 with TRBJ1-2; D uncertain. In germline, CDR1 is SNHLY, CDR2 FYNNEI. Trimming shortened V by 4 bases and J by 7 bases, and 16 bases separated the two germline ends. The CDR3 is 14 amino acids. The CDR3 sequence: CASSASGRSGGYTF. The CDR3, as DNA: TGTGCCAGCAGTGCCTCGGGGAGGTCGGGTGGCTACACCTTC.

The chain couples TRBV20-1 to TRBJ2-1; no firm D call. From germline, CDR1 is DFQATT and CDR2 SNEGSKA (reference sequence). The V and J ends lost 5 bases and 4 bases respectively, with 6 bases between them. The CDR3 consists of 11 residues. The CDR3 loop reads CSASTYNEQFF. CDR3 DNA sequence: TGCAGTGCTTCGACATACAATGAGCAGTTCTTC.

The V call is TRBV7-9, the J call TRBJ1-1, with D maybe TRBD1 (6 bases). The ends were cut back, 6 bases at V and 1 base at J, with 12 bases in the middle. In germline, CDR1 is SEHNR, CDR2 FQNEAQ (reference sequence). This CDR3 spans 14 amino acids. CDR3 residues: CASSPQGSNTEAFF. Here the CDR3 DNA reads TGTGCCAGCAGTCCACAGGGATCGAACACTGAAGCTTTCTTT.

This clone appeared once. The chain links TRBV19 to TRBJ1-1, with 8 bases fitting TRBD1. Unmatched junction bases numbered 8, after V lost 6 bases and J lost 5 bases. This CDR3 contains 14 residues. Germline V lookup: CDR1 LNHDA, CDR2 SQIVND (reference sequence). Here the CDR3 DNA reads TGTGCCAGTAGCGCCGCAGGGGGCTTAACTGAAGCTTTCTTT. It translates to CASSAAGGLTEAFF. Complete variable domain (other parts from reference TRBV19 and TRBJ1-1): DGGITQSPKYLFRKEGQNVTLSCEQNLNHDAMYWYRQDPGQGLRLIYYSQIVNDFQKGDIAEGYSVSREKKESFPLTVTSAQKNPTAFYLCASSAAGGLTEAFFGQGTRLTVV.